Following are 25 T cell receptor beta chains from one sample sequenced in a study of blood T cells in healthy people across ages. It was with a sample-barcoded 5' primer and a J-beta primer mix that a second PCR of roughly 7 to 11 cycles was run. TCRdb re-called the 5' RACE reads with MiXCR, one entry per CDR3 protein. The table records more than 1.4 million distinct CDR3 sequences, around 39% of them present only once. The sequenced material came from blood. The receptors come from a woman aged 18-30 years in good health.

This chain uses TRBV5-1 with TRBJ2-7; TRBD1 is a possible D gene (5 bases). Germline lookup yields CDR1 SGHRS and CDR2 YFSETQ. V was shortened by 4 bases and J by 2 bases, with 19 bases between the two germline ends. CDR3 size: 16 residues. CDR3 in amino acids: CASSTLGGASTYEQYF. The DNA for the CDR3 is TGCGCCAGCAGCACCCTAGGTGGGGCCTCTACCTACGAGCAGTACTTC.

CDR3 amino acids: CAISGLAGVYEQYF. In DNA form, the CDR3 reads TGTGCCATCAGTGGGCTAGCGGGAGTCTACGAGCAGTACTTC. The V gene is TRBV10-3, the J gene TRBJ2-7; 10 bases match TRBD2. Unmatched junction bases numbered 3, after V lost 4 bases and J lost 3 bases. The CDR3 is 14 residues long. Germline V gene sequence: CDR1 ENHRY, CDR2 SYGVKD.

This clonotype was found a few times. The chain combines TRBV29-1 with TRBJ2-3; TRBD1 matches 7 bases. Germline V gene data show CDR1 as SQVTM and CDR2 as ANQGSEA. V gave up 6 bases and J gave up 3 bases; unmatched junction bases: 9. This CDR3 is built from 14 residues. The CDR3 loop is CSVSPGTATDTQYF. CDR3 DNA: TGCAGCGTCTCGCCCGGGACAGCAACAGATACGCAGTATTTT.

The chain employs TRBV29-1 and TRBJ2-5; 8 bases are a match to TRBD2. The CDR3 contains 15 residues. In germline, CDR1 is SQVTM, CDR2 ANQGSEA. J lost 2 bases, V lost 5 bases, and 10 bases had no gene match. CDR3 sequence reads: CSVRGGVGLQETQYF. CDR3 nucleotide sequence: TGCAGCGTTCGGGGGGGAGTGGGACTACAAGAGACCCAGTACTTC.

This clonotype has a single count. As DNA, the CDR3 is TGTGCCAGCTCACCGAGGACTAGCCAAAGCACAGATACGCAGTATTTT. As protein: CASSPRTSQSTDTQYF. V is TRBV18 and J is TRBJ2-3; 8 bases match TRBD2. The V and J ends lost 3 bases and 0 bases, in that order; junction bases with no gene match: 5. The CDR3 length is 16 residues. CDR1 and CDR2 from the germline V gene are KGHSH and LQKENI.

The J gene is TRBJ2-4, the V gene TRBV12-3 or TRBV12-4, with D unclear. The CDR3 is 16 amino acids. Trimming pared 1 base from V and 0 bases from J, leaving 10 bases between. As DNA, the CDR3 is TGTGCCAGCAGTTTAGGCCTCGCCGTAGCCAAAAACATTCAGTACTTC. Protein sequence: CASSLGLAVAKNIQYF.

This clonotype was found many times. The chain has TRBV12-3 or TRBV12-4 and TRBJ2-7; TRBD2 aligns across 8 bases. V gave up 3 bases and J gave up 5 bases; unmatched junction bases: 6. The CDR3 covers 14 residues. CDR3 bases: TGTGCCAGCAGTTTCGGCGGGAGGTCCAACGAGCAGTACTTC. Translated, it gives CASSFGGRSNEQYF.

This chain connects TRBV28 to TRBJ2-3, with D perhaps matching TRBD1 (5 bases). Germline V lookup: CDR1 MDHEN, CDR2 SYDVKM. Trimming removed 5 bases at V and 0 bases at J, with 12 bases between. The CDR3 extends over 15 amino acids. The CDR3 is CASSRGLGSTDTQYF. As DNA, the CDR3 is TGTGCCAGCAGTAGGGGATTAGGAAGCACAGATACGCAGTATTTT.

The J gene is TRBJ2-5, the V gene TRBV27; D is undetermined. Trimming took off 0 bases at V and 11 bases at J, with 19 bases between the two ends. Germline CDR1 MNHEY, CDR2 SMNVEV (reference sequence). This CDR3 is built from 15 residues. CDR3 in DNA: TGTGCCAGCAGTTTATCTCGTGATCCGTACAATGAGCAGTACTTC. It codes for CASSLSRDPYNEQYF.

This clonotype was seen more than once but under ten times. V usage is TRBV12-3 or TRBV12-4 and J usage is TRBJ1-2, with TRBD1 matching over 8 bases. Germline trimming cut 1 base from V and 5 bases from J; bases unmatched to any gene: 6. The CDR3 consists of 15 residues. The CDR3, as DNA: TGTGCCAGCAGTTTAGTCCAGGGGGCTTTATATGGCTACACCTTC. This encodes CASSLVQGALYGYTF.

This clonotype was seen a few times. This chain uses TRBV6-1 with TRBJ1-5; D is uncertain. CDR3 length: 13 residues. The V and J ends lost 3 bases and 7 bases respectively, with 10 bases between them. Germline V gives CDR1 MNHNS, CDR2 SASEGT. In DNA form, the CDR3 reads TGTGCCAGCAGTGACCGGGTGAGACAGCCCCAGCATTTT. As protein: CASSDRVRQPQHF.

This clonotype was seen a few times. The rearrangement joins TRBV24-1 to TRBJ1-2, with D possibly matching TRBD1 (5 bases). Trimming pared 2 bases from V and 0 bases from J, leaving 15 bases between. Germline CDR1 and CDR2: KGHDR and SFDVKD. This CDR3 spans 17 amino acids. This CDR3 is CATSDSHLGVPNYGYTF. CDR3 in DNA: TGTGCCACCAGTGATTCGCATCTGGGGGTCCCTAACTATGGCTACACCTTC.

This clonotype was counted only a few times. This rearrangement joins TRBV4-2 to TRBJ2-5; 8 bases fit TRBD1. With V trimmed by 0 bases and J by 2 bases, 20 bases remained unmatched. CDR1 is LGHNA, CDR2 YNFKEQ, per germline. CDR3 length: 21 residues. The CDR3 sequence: CASSQEGGQGAIRNPQETQYF. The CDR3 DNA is TGTGCCAGCAGCCAAGAAGGAGGTCAGGGGGCAATTAGAAACCCACAAGAGACCCAGTACTTC.

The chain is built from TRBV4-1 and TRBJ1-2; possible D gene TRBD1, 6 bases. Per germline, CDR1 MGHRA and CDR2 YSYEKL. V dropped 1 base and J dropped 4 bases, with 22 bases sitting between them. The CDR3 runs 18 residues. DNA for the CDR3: TGCGCCAGCAGCCAAGTACCCCTAAGGGGGGGGTTTCCCTATGGCTACACCTTC. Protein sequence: CASSQVPLRGGFPYGYTF.

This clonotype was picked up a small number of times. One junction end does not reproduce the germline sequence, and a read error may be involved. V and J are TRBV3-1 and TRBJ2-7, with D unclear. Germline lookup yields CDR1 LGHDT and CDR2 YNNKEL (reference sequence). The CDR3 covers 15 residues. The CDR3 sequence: CASTQSHSSSYEQYF. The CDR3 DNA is TGTGCCAGCACCCAATCTCACAGCAGTTCCTACGAGCAGTACTTC.

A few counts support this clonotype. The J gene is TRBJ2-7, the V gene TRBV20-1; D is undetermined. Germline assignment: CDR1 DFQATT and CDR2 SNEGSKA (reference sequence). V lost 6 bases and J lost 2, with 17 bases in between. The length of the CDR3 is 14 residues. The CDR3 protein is CSAPTSGATYEQYF. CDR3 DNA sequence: TGCAGTGCCCCCACTTCCGGAGCAACCTACGAGCAGTACTTC.

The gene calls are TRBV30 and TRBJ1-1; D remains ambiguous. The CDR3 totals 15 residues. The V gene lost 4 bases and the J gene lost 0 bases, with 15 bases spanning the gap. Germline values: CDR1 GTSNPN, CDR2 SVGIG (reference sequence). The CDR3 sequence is CAWTSVNPLNTEAFF. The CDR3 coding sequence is TGTGCCTGGACTTCCGTTAACCCCCTGAACACTGAAGCTTTCTTT.

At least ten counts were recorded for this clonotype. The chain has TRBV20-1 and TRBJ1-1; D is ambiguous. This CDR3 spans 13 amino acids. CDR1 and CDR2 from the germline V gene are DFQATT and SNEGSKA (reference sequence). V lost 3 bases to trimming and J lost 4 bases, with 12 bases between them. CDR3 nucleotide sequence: TGCAGTGCTAGGCGCGGGGTGGGCACTGAAGCTTTCTTT. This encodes CSARRGVGTEAFF.

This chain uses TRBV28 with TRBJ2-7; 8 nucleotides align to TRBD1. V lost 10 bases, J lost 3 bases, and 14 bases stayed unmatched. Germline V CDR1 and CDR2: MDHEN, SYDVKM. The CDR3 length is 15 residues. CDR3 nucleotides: TGTGCCACTATACCACAGGGGGGAACCAGCTACGAGCAGTACTTC. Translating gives CATIPQGGTSYEQYF.

The CDR3, as DNA: TGTGCCAGCAGTCCCCCCGGGACAGGACGTAACTATGGCTACACCTTC. Translated: CASSPPGTGRNYGYTF. The rearrangement uses TRBV6-2 or TRBV6-3 and TRBJ1-2, with 8 bases lining up with TRBD1. V gave up 5 bases and J gave up 1 base; unmatched junction bases: 9. The germline V gene has CDR1 MNHEY and CDR2 SVGEGT. This CDR3 is 16 amino acids long.

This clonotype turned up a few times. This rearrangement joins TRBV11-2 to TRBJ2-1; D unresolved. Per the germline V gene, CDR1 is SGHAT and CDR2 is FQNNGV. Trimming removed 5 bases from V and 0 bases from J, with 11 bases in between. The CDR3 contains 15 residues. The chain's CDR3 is CASSQTMSSYNEQFF. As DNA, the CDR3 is TGTGCCAGCAGCCAGACGATGAGCTCCTACAATGAGCAGTTCTTC.

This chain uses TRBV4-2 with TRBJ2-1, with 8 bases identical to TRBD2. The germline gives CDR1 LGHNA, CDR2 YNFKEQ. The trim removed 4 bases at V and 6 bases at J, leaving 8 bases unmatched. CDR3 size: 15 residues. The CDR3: CASSLLRGTSNEQFF. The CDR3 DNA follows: TGTGCCAGCAGCCTACTGCGAGGGACTAGCAATGAGCAGTTCTTC.

The CDR3: CASSVLDINTEAFF. The CDR3 DNA follows: TGTGCCAGCAGTGTCCTCGATATCAACACTGAAGCTTTCTTT. The genes are TRBV2 and TRBJ1-1; no definite D call. CDR1 is SNHLY and CDR2 is FYNNEI in the germline V gene. V was trimmed by 4 bases and J by 2 bases, leaving 11 bases between them. CDR3 size: 14 residues.

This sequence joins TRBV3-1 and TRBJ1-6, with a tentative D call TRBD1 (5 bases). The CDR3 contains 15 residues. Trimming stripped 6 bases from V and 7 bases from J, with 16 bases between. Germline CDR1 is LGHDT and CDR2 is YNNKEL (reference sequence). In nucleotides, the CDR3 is TGTGCCAGCAGAAACCGGGGGGGTGGAAATTCACCCCTCCACTTT. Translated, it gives CASRNRGGGNSPLHF. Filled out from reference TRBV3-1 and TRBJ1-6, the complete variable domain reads DTAVSQTPKYLVTQMGNDKSIKCEQNLGHDTMYWYKQDSKKFLKIMFSYNNKELIINETVPNRFSPKSPDKAHLNLHINSLELGDSAVYFCASRNRGGGNSPLHFGNGTRLTVT.

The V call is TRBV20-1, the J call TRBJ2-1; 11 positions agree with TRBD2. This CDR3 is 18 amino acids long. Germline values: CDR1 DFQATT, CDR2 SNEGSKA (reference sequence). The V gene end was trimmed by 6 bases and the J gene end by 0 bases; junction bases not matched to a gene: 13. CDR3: CSASPGKTSGASYNEQFF. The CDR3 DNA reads TGCAGTGCCTCGCCCGGTAAGACTAGCGGGGCCTCCTACAATGAGCAGTTCTTC.